The entry below gives a single T cell receptor beta chain sequence along with its context. Profiled with immunoSEQ multiplex PCR; TCRdb holds only in-frame clones, not every one. Among 26,000 or so clones listed, roughly 70% were seen once. This sample stems from a study of blood T cell repertoires in COVID-19. Germline V gene sequence: CDR1 SGHTA, CDR2 FQGTGA. The V end lost 3 bases, the J end lost 3 bases, and 9 bases lay between the germline ends. The CDR3 sequence is 13 residues long. The receptor's source is a man aged 60 to 69 with active or convalescent COVID-19. Sequencing used peripheral blood. The gene calls are TRBV7-3 and TRBJ2-7, with D maybe TRBD1 (5 bases). This CDR3 reads CASSLKDNYEQYF. The DNA for the CDR3 is TGTGCCAGCAGCTTGAAGGACAACTACGAGCAGTACTTC.